This T cell receptor beta chain was obtained from a study of T cell responses to AZD1222 COVID-19 vaccine. Study results and limitations: Variant regions that are unmutated are reportedly the target of nearly half of spike-specific TCRs. Baseline seropositives among AZD1222 recipients totaled only 5 to 7.

Clones were sequenced by immunoSEQ multiplex PCR, and TCRdb holds only the in-frame ones, with some missing. This sample yields around 170,000 clones, of which approximately 91% are seen a single time; 0.99% belongs to the top ten. The germline CDR1 and CDR2 sequences are SGHVS and FNYEAQ. This CDR3 has 16 residues. V lost 1 base to trimming and J lost 1 base, with 12 bases between them. About this clone: The target antigen is unknown.

The source of this sequence is an adult in good health. The J gene is TRBJ2-3, the V gene TRBV7-6; TRBD1 might be the D (5 bases). The sample was peripheral blood, taken on day 0 of AZD1222 vaccination. Here the CDR3 DNA reads TGTGCCAGCAGCTTAGGAACCGAAGGGGGCACAGATACGCAGTATTTT. It specifies CASSLGTEGGTDTQYF.